The entry that follows covers one T cell receptor beta chain sequence. No antigen is known for it. This sample was included in a study of blood T cells in healthy people across ages. The CDR3 is 14 residues long. Per germline, CDR1 SGHTA and CDR2 FQGNSA. The ends were cut back, 5 bases at V and 3 bases at J, with 10 bases in the middle. Extractions gave at least 6 micrograms of total RNA per sample. General study points: Both naive CD4+ cell counts and diversity were greater in long-lived donors than in aged donors. Strongly correlated with naive T cell percentage was TCR beta diversity.

Primers used in a second PCR of roughly 6 to 11 cycles were a sample-barcoded 5' primer and a J-beta primer mix. TCRdb re-derived calls from the 5' RACE reads in MiXCR, one entry per CDR3 protein. The sample includes about 1.8 million distinct CDR3 sequences, about 50% seen only once; the top ten take roughly 2.1%. This receptor was taken from a middle-aged woman in good health. Sequencing was done on a sample of blood. The chain combines TRBV7-2 with TRBJ1-4, with D perhaps matching TRBD1 (5 bases). CDR3 in amino acids: CASSPGRSNEKLFF. The CDR3 DNA is TGTGCCAGCAGCCCGGGACGGTCTAATGAAAAACTGTTTTTT.